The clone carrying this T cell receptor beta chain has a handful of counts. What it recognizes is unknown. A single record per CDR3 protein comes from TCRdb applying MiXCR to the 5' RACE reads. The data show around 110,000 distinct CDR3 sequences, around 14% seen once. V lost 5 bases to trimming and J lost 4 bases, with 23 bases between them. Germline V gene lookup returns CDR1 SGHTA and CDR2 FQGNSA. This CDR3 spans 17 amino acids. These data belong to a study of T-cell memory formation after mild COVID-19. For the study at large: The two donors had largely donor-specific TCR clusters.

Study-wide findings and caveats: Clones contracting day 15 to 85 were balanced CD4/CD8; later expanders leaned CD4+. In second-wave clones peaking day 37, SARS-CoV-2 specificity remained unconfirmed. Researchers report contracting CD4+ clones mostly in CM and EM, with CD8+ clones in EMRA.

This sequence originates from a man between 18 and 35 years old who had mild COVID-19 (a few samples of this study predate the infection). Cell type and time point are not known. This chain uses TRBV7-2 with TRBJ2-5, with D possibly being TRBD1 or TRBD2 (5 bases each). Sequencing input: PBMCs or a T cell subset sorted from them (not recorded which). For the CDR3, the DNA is TGTGCCAGCAGCCCACCCGATCCGGGACGGGAAGGAGAGACCCAGTACTTC. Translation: CASSPPDPGREGETQYF.